The 15 T cell receptor beta chains presented below share a single source sample, sequenced in a study of human T cells and chemical hapten exposure. TCRdb reprocessed the RACE reads via MiXCR and lists one record per CDR3 protein. The sample yields fewer than 200,000 distinct CDR3 sequences, under 35% seen once. Time point denoted: pre-sensitization, week 0. The sample's treatment: therapeutic diphenylcyclopropenone sensitization with weekly scalp DPC. Sequenced material: whole blood, taken in connection with sensitization to the hapten diphenylcyclopropenone (DPC). These receptors all come from a woman in her 30s with alopecia areata. Some clones in this sample may be carry-over from other donors' samples.

The V and J genes are TRBV29-1 and TRBJ1-1; D is unresolved. Trimming pared 4 bases from V and 0 bases from J, leaving 15 bases between. The CDR3 consists of 15 residues. CDR1 SQVTM and CDR2 ANQGSEA come from the germline V gene. In DNA, the CDR3 is TGCAGCGTTGGGTTATTGGGCCCCATGAACACTGAAGCTTTCTTT. Protein product: CSVGLLGPMNTEAFF.

This clonotype was seen only a few times. The chain uses TRBV14 and TRBJ2-7; D is unclear. This CDR3 spans 14 amino acids. Germline CDR1 is SGHDN and CDR2 is FVKESK. The ends were cut back, 4 bases at V and 3 bases at J, with 13 bases in the middle. CDR3 DNA sequence: TGTGCCAGCAGCCCCCGCGCAACTTACTACGAGCAGTACTTC. As protein: CASSPRATYYEQYF.

This clonotype appeared a few times. The gene calls are TRBV7-9 and TRBJ1-1; D perhaps matches TRBD1 (5 bases). The CDR3 covers 12 residues. Germline lookup yields CDR1 SEHNR and CDR2 FQNEAQ (reference sequence). V was clipped by 4 bases and J by 8 bases, with 11 bases between them. CDR3 residues: CASSSRQTEAFF. CDR3 bases: TGTGCCAGCAGCTCCCGACAGACGGAAGCTTTCTTT.

There are a few counts of this clonotype. This chain uses TRBV29-1 with TRBJ2-1; TRBD1 agrees at 8 bases. There are 16 residues in the CDR3. V was pared by 6 bases and J by 2 bases, with 12 bases of the junction left unmatched. The germline gives CDR1 SQVTM, CDR2 ANQGSEA. The CDR3 reads CSVGLLRGRPYNEQFF. The CDR3 DNA reads as TGCAGCGTCGGGCTACTCAGGGGGCGTCCCTACAATGAGCAGTTCTTC.

The table lists this clonotype with a few counts. The CDR3 here is CASSDRHYSYEQYF. Here the CDR3 DNA reads TGTGCCAGCAGTGACAGACACTATTCCTACGAGCAGTACTTC. V gene TRBV6-6 combines with J gene TRBJ2-7; D might be TRBD1 (5 bases). The V end was cut by 5 bases, the J end by 1 base, with 12 bases between. Germline V gene lookup returns CDR1 MNHNY and CDR2 SVGAGI (reference sequence). The CDR3 is made up of 14 amino acids.

The chain couples TRBV11-2 to TRBJ2-1; 10 bases align to TRBD2. The J segment lost 6 bases and the V segment lost 5 bases, leaving 4 bases of the junction unmatched. This CDR3 contains 14 residues. The germline V gene has CDR1 SGHAT and CDR2 FQNNGV. The CDR3 spells CASSQRGGPNEQFF. The CDR3 DNA reads as TGTGCCAGCAGCCAGCGGGGGGGCCCCAATGAGCAGTTCTTC.

This clonotype showed up just a few times. The genes are TRBV18 and TRBJ1-5, with D tentatively TRBD1 (5 bases). Trimming cost V 4 bases and J 2 bases, with 18 bases left between them. In germline, CDR1 is KGHSH, CDR2 LQKENI. CDR3 length: 17 residues. The CDR3 sequence is CASSQISGSQGNQPQHF. The CDR3 nucleotides are TGTGCCAGCTCACAAATCTCAGGGTCTCAGGGCAATCAGCCCCAGCATTTT.

This chain links TRBV5-1 with TRBJ2-1; the D is unclear. Germline V lookup: CDR1 SGHRS, CDR2 YFSETQ. This CDR3 is 12 amino acids long. V lost 0 bases and J 8 bases, leaving 6 bases between the germline ends. CDR3 loop: CASSLGIYEQFF. As DNA, the CDR3 is TGCGCCAGCAGCTTGGGAATCTATGAGCAGTTCTTC. Combining the CDR3 with reference TRBV5-1 and TRBJ2-1 gives the whole variable domain KAGVTQTPRYLIKTRGQQVTLSCSPISGHRSVSWYQQTPGQGLQFLFEYFSETQRNKGNFPGRFSGRQFSNSRSEMNVSTLELGDSALYLCASSLGIYEQFFGPGTRLTVL.

This clonotype was picked up many times. This rearrangement joins TRBV28 to TRBJ1-2; D is ambiguous. V lost 3 bases to trimming and J lost 4 bases, with 12 bases between them. The CDR3 covers 14 residues. Germline V CDR1 and CDR2: MDHEN, SYDVKM. In DNA form, the CDR3 reads TGTGCCAGCAGTTTTCTAACAGATGCCTATGGCTACACCTTC. It encodes CASSFLTDAYGYTF.

J is TRBJ1-2 and V is TRBV7-2, with TRBD1 as a possible D gene (6 bases). The CDR3 extends over 14 amino acids. Germline V gene sequence: CDR1 SGHTA, CDR2 FQGNSA. With 5 bases removed from V and 2 bases from J, the gap between germline ends came to 12 bases. The CDR3 DNA reads TGTGCCAGCAGCCAACTAGGACAGAACTATGGCTACACCTTC. It encodes CASSQLGQNYGYTF.

The chain combines TRBV2 with TRBJ1-5; the match to TRBD1 covers 9 bases. The CDR3 is made up of 14 amino acids. Per the germline V gene, CDR1 is SNHLY and CDR2 is FYNNEI. Trimming at V came to 6 bases and at J to 7 bases, leaving 7 bases not matched to a gene. The CDR3 reads CASSARDRAQPQHF. The DNA of the CDR3 is TGTGCCAGCAGCGCCCGGGACAGGGCCCAGCCCCAGCATTTT.

This sequence joins TRBV7-2 and TRBJ2-2; no clear D gene. Germline lookup yields CDR1 SGHTA and CDR2 FQGNSA. V was trimmed by 0 bases and J by 5 bases, leaving 4 bases between them. This CDR3 region has 13 residues. CDR3 sequence: CASSLARTGELFF. The CDR3 DNA is TGTGCCAGCAGCTTAGCCAGGACCGGGGAGCTGTTTTTT.

This clonotype has more than one count but fewer than ten. The chain combines TRBV28 with TRBJ2-3, with 8 bases identical to TRBD2. V dropped 9 bases and J dropped 4; count of bases not matched to a gene: 12. The CDR3 spans 15 residues. The germline gives CDR1 MDHEN, CDR2 SYDVKM. The CDR3 reads CASCGPGLVSDTQYF. DNA for the CDR3: TGTGCCAGTTGCGGGCCGGGACTAGTCTCAGATACGCAGTATTTT.

The chain couples TRBV29-1 to TRBJ2-5; no clear D gene. V dropped 2 bases and J dropped 5 bases, with 6 bases sitting between them. Germline V gives CDR1 SQVTM, CDR2 ANQGSEA. The CDR3 is 11 residues long. CDR3 in DNA: TGCAGCGTTGAACACGTGGAGACCCAGTACTTC. Protein product: CSVEHVETQYF.

This clonotype was detected a few times. The chain couples TRBV11-2 to TRBJ2-2; 8 positions agree with TRBD2. J gave up 3 bases and V 5 bases, and 2 bases lay outside the gene matches. This CDR3 region has 14 residues. Germline-derived CDR1 and CDR2 are SGHAT and FQNNGV. In DNA, the CDR3 is TGTGCCAGCAGCCCGCGGGGGGACACCGGGGAGCTGTTTTTT. Its translation: CASSPRGDTGELFF.